The 20 T cell receptor beta chains given below trace back to one sample, sequenced in a study of cytomegalovirus exposure and HLA in healthy donors. Primers: 60 Vbeta forward and 13 Jbeta reverse. Data came from immunoSEQ multiplex PCR; TCRdb stores just in-frame clones and leaves some out. The data contain about 64,000 clones, approximately 85% of them singletons. The source material was PBMCs. The source is a female donor in good health and CMV-seronegative.

This chain uses TRBV28 with TRBJ2-7; maybe TRBD2 (5 bases). The CDR3 runs to 14 residues. The ends were cut back, 2 bases at V and 4 bases at J, with 12 bases in the middle. CDR1 and CDR2 (germline): MDHEN, SYDVKM. This CDR3 reads CASSLLAGVYEQYF. For the CDR3, the DNA is TGTGCCAGCAGTTTACTAGCTGGAGTTTACGAGCAGTACTTC. The full variable domain, with the rest looked up from reference TRBV28 and TRBJ2-7, is DVKVTQSSRYLVKRTGEKVFLECVQDMDHENMFWYRQDPGLGLRLIYFSYDVKMKEKGDIPEGYSVSREKKERFSLILESASTNQTSMYLCASSLLAGVYEQYFGPGTRLTVT.

V and J are TRBV27 and TRBJ2-2; no firm D call. V shed 5 bases and J shed 5 bases, with 9 bases lying between them. The CDR3 consists of 13 residues. The germline gives CDR1 MNHEY, CDR2 SMNVEV (reference sequence). CDR3 amino acids: CASSPQSTGELFF. As DNA, the CDR3 is TGTGCCAGCAGTCCCCAGTCGACCGGGGAGCTGTTTTTT.

The rearrangement joins TRBV7-2 to TRBJ2-5, with 10 positions matching TRBD2. Germline V gene lookup returns CDR1 SGHTA and CDR2 FQGNSA. The CDR3 consists of 15 residues. V lost 5 bases and J lost 1; bases outside the gene matches: 4. CDR3 in DNA: TGTGCCAGCAGCGTAATAGCGGGAGGCCAAGAGACCCAGTACTTC. Amino acid sequence: CASSVIAGGQETQYF.

The chain recombines TRBV27 with TRBJ2-7; tentative D call: TRBD1 (6 bases). Trimming took 3 bases from V and 3 from J, leaving 9 bases between them. The germline V gene encodes CDR1 MNHEY and CDR2 SMNVEV (reference sequence). The length of the CDR3 is 13 residues. The CDR3 nucleotides read TGTGCCAGCAGTTTGAACAGGGACTACGAGCAGTACTTC. It encodes CASSLNRDYEQYF.

The genes are TRBV19 and TRBJ1-4; no firm D call. CDR1 LNHDA and CDR2 SQIVND come from the germline V gene (reference sequence). This CDR3 has 12 amino acids. V gave up 2 bases and J gave up 7 bases, with 5 bases separating them. CDR3 sequence reads: CASSISREKLFF. CDR3 nucleotides: TGTGCCAGTAGTATATCCCGTGAAAAACTGTTTTTT. Drawing the rest from reference TRBV19 and TRBJ1-4, the complete variable domain is DGGITQSPKYLFRKEGQNVTLSCEQNLNHDAMYWYRQDPGQGLRLIYYSQIVNDFQKGDIAEGYSVSREKKESFPLTVTSAQKNPTAFYLCASSISREKLFFGSGTQLSVL.

This chain uses TRBV10-3 with TRBJ2-7; D is unclear. CDR3 length: 14 amino acids. Trimming left V 4 bases short and J 1 base short, with 11 bases between. The germline gives CDR1 ENHRY, CDR2 SYGVKD. The CDR3 spells CAISGTVESYEQYF. CDR3 bases: TGTGCCATCAGTGGAACAGTCGAGTCCTACGAGCAGTACTTC.

This clone turned up a few times. The chain links TRBV6-1 to TRBJ1-1, with TRBD1 matching 7 bases. Germline V gene lookup returns CDR1 MNHNS and CDR2 SASEGT. Trimming took 6 bases from V and 1 from J; bases not matched to a gene: 5. The CDR3 runs 14 residues. The CDR3 bases are TGTGCCAGCAGGAGACAGGGACAGAACACTGAAGCTTTCTTT. This sequence encodes CASRRQGQNTEAFF.

The chain joins TRBV7-2 to TRBJ2-5, with a possible D match to TRBD2 (5 bases). V lost 5 bases, J lost 5 bases, and 15 bases lay in between. The germline gives CDR1 SGHTA, CDR2 FQGNSA. The CDR3 runs to 14 residues. CDR3 in DNA: TGTGCCAGCAGCCCTTATGGGGTAGCGGAGACCCAGTACTTC. It is translated as CASSPYGVAETQYF.

V gene TRBV6-5 combines with J gene TRBJ1-1; D is unclear. Germline loops: CDR1 MNHEY, CDR2 SVGAGI. Trimming took off 5 bases at V and 4 bases at J, with 11 bases between the two ends. This CDR3 is 13 amino acids long. The CDR3 protein is CASSETGSTEAFF. In DNA, the CDR3 is TGTGCCAGCAGTGAAACGGGGTCCACTGAAGCTTTCTTT.

The V gene is TRBV7-2, the J gene TRBJ2-1; 10 bases map to TRBD2. CDR1 and CDR2 (germline): SGHTA, FQGNSA. The CDR3 is made up of 18 amino acids. V was pared by 0 bases and J by 6 bases, with 11 bases of the junction left unmatched. The CDR3 reads CASSLALASGSRSNEQFF. The CDR3 DNA sequence: TGTGCCAGCAGCTTAGCGCTGGCTAGCGGGAGCCGTTCCAATGAGCAGTTCTTC.

This chain links TRBV27 with TRBJ2-5; 9 nucleotides align to TRBD1. The J call may be faulty, since TRBJ2-7 better matches the DNA end. The germline gives CDR1 MNHEY, CDR2 SMNVEV (reference sequence). The CDR3 covers 14 residues. CDR3 sequence reads: CASSAGQGSYEQYF. CDR3 coding DNA: TGTGCCAGCAGTGCCGGACAGGGGTCCTACGAGCAGTACTTC.

This sequence joins TRBV18 and TRBJ1-5; 7 positions agree with TRBD1. Germline lookup yields CDR1 KGHSH and CDR2 LQKENI. V shed 3 bases and J 1 base; nucleotides not matched to a gene: 6. This CDR3 region has 16 residues. The DNA for the CDR3 is TGTGCCAGCTCACCCACAACAGGGGTAAGCAATCAGCCCCAGCATTTT. It encodes CASSPTTGVSNQPQHF.

The rearrangement joins TRBV7-3 to TRBJ1-1, with D unclear. The V end was cut by 5 bases, the J end by 2 bases, with 9 bases between. CDR1 and CDR2 from the germline V gene are SGHTA and FQGTGA. The CDR3 covers 13 residues. The CDR3 spells CASSLTSNTEAFF. In DNA form, the CDR3 reads TGTGCCAGCAGCCTGACAAGTAACACTGAAGCTTTCTTT.

This rearrangement joins TRBV19 to TRBJ2-6; TRBD1 matches 12 bases. CDR3 length equals 20 residues. Trimming removed 5 bases from V and 1 base from J; junction bases left unmatched: 12. Germline CDR1 reads LNHDA; CDR2 reads SQIVND (reference sequence). In DNA, the CDR3 is TGTGCCAGTAGTCAGCGACCCATGGGACAGGGGGCGTCTGGGGCCAACGTCCTGACTTTC. Protein: CASSQRPMGQGASGANVLTF.

The rearrangement joins TRBV7-9 to TRBJ1-2; D remains ambiguous. The CDR3 covers 14 residues. Germline CDR1 and CDR2: SEHNR and FQNEAQ (reference sequence). V was trimmed by 0 bases and J by 0 bases, leaving 5 bases between them. CDR3 loop: CASSLAAANYGYTF. CDR3 coding DNA: TGTGCCAGCAGCTTAGCGGCAGCTAACTATGGCTACACCTTC. Full variable domain (rest looked up from reference TRBV7-9 and TRBJ1-2): DTGVSQNPRHKITKRGQNVTFRCDPISEHNRLYWYRQTLGQGPEFLTYFQNEAQLEKSRLLSDRFSAERPKGSFSTLEIQRTEQGDSAMYLCASSLAAANYGYTFGSGTRLTVV.

The genes are TRBV28 and TRBJ2-1; D might be TRBD2 (6 bases). Germline V gives CDR1 MDHEN, CDR2 SYDVKM. CDR3 length: 12 residues. Between the trimmed V and J ends, which lost 6 bases and 6 bases, there was a span of 9 bases. The CDR3 loop reads CASSGLLNEQFF. The CDR3 DNA follows: TGTGCCAGCAGCGGACTACTCAATGAGCAGTTCTTC.

This sequence joins TRBV30 and TRBJ1-3; 7 bases align to TRBD1. The CDR3 contains 14 residues. Trimming at V came to 6 bases and at J to 0 bases, leaving 5 bases not matched to a gene. Germline V CDR1 and CDR2: GTSNPN, SVGIG (reference sequence). The CDR3 coding sequence is TGTGCCTGCCAACAGGGGAACTCTGGAAACACCATATATTTT. It translates to CACQQGNSGNTIYF.

This chain joins TRBV10-3 and TRBJ2-7; 7 bases map to TRBD1. J was trimmed by 1 base and V by 0 bases; bases with no gene match: 12. CDR1 and CDR2 from the germline V gene are ENHRY and SYGVKD. The CDR3 extends over 18 amino acids. The CDR3 sequence is CAISESGSGQSGSYEQYF. For the CDR3, the DNA is TGTGCCATCAGTGAGTCAGGGTCGGGACAGTCGGGGTCCTACGAGCAGTACTTC.

This chain joins TRBV6-1 and TRBJ2-6, with D possibly matching TRBD1 (5 bases). Germline values: CDR1 MNHNS, CDR2 SASEGT. This CDR3 is 15 amino acids long. The V end lost 6 bases, the J end lost 0 bases, and 9 bases lay between the germline ends. In DNA form, the CDR3 reads TGTGCCAGCAGAGCAGGGAACTCTGGGGCCAACGTCCTGACTTTC. This codes for CASRAGNSGANVLTF.

The chain carries TRBV9 and TRBJ2-1; 11 nucleotides agree with TRBD1. CDR3 length: 15 residues. The V gene end was trimmed by 3 bases and the J gene end by 6 bases; junction bases not matched to a gene: 5. The germline CDR1 and CDR2 sequences are SGDLS and YYNGEE. CDR3 region: CASSARDRGGNEQFF. In DNA, the CDR3 is TGTGCCAGCAGCGCCCGGGACAGGGGGGGCAATGAGCAGTTCTTC.